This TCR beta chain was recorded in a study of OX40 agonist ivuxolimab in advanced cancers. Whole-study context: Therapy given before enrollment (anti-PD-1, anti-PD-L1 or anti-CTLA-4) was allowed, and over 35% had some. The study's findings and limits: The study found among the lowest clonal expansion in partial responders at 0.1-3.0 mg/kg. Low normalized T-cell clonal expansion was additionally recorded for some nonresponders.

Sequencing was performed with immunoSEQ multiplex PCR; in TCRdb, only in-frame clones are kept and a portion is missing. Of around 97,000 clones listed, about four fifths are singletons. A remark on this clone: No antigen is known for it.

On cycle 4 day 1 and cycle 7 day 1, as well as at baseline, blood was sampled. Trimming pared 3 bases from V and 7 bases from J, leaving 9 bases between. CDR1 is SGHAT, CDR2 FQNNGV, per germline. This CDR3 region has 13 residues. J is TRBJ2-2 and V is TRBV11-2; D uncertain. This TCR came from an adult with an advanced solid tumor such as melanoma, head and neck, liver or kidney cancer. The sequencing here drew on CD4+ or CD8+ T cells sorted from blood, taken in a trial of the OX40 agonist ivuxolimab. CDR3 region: CASSFDRRGELFF. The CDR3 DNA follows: TGTGCCAGCAGCTTTGACCGGCGCGGGGAGCTGTTTTTT.